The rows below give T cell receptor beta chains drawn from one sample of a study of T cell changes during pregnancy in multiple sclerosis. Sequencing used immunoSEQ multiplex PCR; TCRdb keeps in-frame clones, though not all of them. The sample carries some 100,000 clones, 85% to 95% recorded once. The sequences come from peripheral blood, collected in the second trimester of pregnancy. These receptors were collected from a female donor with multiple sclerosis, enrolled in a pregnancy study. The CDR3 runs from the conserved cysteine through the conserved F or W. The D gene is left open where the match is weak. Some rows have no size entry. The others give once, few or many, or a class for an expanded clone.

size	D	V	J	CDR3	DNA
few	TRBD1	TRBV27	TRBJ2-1	CASRRRTGLGDEQFF	TGTGCCAGCAGACGCCGGACAGGCCTCGGCGATGAGCAGTTCTTC
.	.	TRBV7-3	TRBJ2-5	CASSLEARGLAQETQYF	TGTGCCAGCAGCTTAGAGGCGCGGGGGCTAGCACAAGAGACCCAGTACTTC
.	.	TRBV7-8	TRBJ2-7	CASSLDGMGYEQYF	TGTGCCAGCAGCTTAGACGGGATGGGATACGAGCAGTACTTC
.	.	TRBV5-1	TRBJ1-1	CASKQNTEAFF	TGCGCCAGCAAACAAAACACTGAAGCTTTCTTT
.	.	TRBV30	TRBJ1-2	CAWSPGFQGSGGYTF	TGTGCCTGGAGCCCCGGATTCCAGGGATCAGGTGGCTACACCTTC
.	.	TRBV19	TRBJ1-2	CASSKTANYGYTF	TGTGCCAGTAGTAAGACAGCTAACTATGGCTACACCTTC
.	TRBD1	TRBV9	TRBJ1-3	CASSVRTGGTGNTIYF	TGTGCCAGCAGCGTCAGGACAGGGGGCACCGGAAACACCATATATTTT
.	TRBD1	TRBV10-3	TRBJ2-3	CAISGTGKRFGTDTQYF	TGTGCCATCTCCGGGACAGGGAAAAGGTTCGGGACAGATACGCAGTATTTT
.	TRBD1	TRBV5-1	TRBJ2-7	CASSLDRGPSHEQYF	TGCGCCAGCAGCTTGGACAGGGGGCCCAGTCACGAGCAGTACTTC
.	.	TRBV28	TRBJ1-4	CASSLEGTNEKLFF	TGTGCCAGCAGTTTGGAGGGAACTAATGAAAAACTGTTTTTT
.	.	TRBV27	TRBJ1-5	CASSFQGINQPQHF	TGTGCCAGCAGTTTTCAGGGTATCAATCAGCCCCAGCATTTT
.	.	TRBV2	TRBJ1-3	CASREGLAGNTIYF	TGTGCCAGCAGAGAAGGACTCGCAGGAAACACCATATATTTT
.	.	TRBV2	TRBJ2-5	CASSQEETQYF	TGTGCCAGCAGCCAGGAAGAGACCCAGTACTTC
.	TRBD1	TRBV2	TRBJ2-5	CASTQGQGGETQYF	TGTGCCAGCACTCAGGGACAGGGCGGGGAGACCCAGTACTTC
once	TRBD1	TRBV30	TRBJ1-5	CAWKGQGVMQPQHF	TGTGCCTGGAAGGGACAGGGAGTAATGCAGCCCCAGCATTTT
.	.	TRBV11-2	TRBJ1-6	CASTPEGGAIFSPLHF	TGTGCCAGCACCCCCGAGGGAGGGGCAATCTTTTCACCCCTCCACTTT
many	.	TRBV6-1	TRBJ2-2	CASRGQERAGELFF	TGTGCCAGCAGGGGACAAGAGCGAGCCGGGGAGCTGTTTTTT
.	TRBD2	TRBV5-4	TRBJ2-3	CASSLKRTSGTDTQYF	TGTGCCAGCAGCTTGAAGCGGACTAGCGGCACAGATACGCAGTATTTT
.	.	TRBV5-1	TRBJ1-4	CASSLVPTSAARVREKLFF	TGCGCCAGCAGCTTGGTCCCCACGTCAGCGGCGCGGGTTCGCGAAAAACTGTTTTTT
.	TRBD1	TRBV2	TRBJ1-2	CASSLPTGYAWGIGYTF	TGTGCCAGCAGTCTCCCGACAGGGTACGCGTGGGGAATTGGCTACACCTTC
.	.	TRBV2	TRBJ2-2	CASSDQAQGTGELFF	TGTGCCAGCAGTGACCAGGCCCAGGGGACCGGGGAGCTGTTTTTT
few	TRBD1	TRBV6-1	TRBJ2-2	CASTNRDRFSGELFF	TGTGCCAGCACTAACCGGGACAGGTTCAGCGGGGAGCTGTTTTTT
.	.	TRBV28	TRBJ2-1	CASSFSVSNEQFF	TGTGCCAGCAGTTTTTCTGTCTCCAATGAGCAGTTCTTC
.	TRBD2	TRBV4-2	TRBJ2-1	CASSQPNLAAQSYNEQFF	TGTGCCAGCAGCCAACCGAACCTAGCGGCTCAGTCCTACAATGAGCAGTTCTTC
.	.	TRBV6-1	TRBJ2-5	CASSEGTGRGETQYF	TGTGCCAGCAGTGAAGGTACAGGGAGAGGGGAGACCCAGTACTTC
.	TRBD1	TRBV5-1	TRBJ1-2	CASSLGAGDRRFYGYTF	TGCGCCAGCAGCTTGGGGGCAGGGGACAGGAGATTCTATGGCTACACCTTC
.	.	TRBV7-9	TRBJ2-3	CASSLDTGGTDTQYF	TGTGCCAGCAGCTTAGACACGGGCGGGACAGATACGCAGTATTTT
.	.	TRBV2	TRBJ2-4	CASRETGAIWYF	TGTGCCAGCAGAGAGACAGGTGCCATCTGGTACTTC
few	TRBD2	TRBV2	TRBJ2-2	CAGLAPTGELFF	TGTGCCGGACTAGCACCCACCGGGGAGCTGTTTTTT
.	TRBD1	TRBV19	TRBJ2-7	CASSQQTGNEQYF	TGTGCCAGTAGTCAGCAGACAGGGAACGAGCAGTACTTC
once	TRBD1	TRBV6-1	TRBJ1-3	CASSGNRGRPGNTIYF	TGTGCCAGCAGTGGAAACAGGGGAAGACCTGGAAACACCATATATTTT
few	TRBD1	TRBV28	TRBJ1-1	CASTWTGNTEAFF	TGTGCCAGCACCTGGACAGGGAACACTGAAGCTTTCTTT
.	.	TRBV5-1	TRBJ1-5	CASSLGPGIYSNQPQHF	TGCGCCAGCAGCTTGGGGCCAGGCATTTATAGCAATCAGCCCCAGCATTTT
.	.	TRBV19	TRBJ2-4	CASSSGLLLNIQYF	TGTGCCAGTAGTTCGGGATTACTTTTAAACATTCAGTACTTC
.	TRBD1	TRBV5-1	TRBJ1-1	CASSLGTGTGRLAFF	TGCGCCAGCAGCTTGGGAACAGGGACAGGGAGGCTTGCTTTCTTT
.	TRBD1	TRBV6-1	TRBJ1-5	CASSEEDRVLWGNQPQHF	TGTGCCAGCAGTGAAGAGGACAGGGTACTTTGGGGCAATCAGCCCCAGCATTTT
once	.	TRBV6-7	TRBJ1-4	CASSYPYRELAEKLFF	TGTGCCAGCAGTTACCCCTACAGGGAGTTGGCTGAAAAACTGTTTTTT
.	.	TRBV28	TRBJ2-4	CASSSSEGAKNIQYF	TGTGCCAGCAGCTCATCGGAGGGTGCCAAAAACATTCAGTACTTC
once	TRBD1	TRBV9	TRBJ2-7	CASSVGGQGEQYF	TGTGCCAGCAGCGTGGGGGGACAGGGCGAGCAGTACTTC
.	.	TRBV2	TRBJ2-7	CASSEVGLTGSGYEQYF	TGTGCCAGCAGTGAAGTGGGGCTTACAGGGTCTGGCTACGAGCAGTACTTC
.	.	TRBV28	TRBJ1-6	CASPQENSPLHF	TGTGCCAGCCCTCAGGAAAATTCACCCCTCCACTTT
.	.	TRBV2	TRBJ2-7	CASSAGPGLPYEQYF	TGTGCCAGCAGCGCGGGACCGGGACTTCCCTACGAGCAGTACTTC
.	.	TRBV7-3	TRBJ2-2	CASSPTRGTGELFF	TGTGCCAGCAGCCCGACTAGGGGCACCGGGGAGCTGTTTTTT
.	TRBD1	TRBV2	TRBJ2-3	CARSGTGGTDTQYF	TGTGCCAGATCCGGGACAGGGGGTACAGATACGCAGTATTTT
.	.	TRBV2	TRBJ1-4	CASSKRGTHNEKLFF	TGTGCCAGCAGTAAAAGGGGAACCCATAATGAAAAACTGTTTTTT
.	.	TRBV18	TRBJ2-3	CASSRDFTNTDTQYF	TGTGCCAGCTCACGGGACTTTACCAACACAGATACGCAGTATTTT
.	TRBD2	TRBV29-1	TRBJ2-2	CSGTLAGKTGELFF	TGCAGCGGGACCTTAGCGGGGAAAACCGGGGAGCTGTTTTTT
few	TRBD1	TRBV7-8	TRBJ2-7	CASSLGATGAFF	TGTGCCAGCAGCTTAGGGGCGACAGGGGCTTTCTTC
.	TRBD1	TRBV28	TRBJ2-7	CASSSTGYSYEQYF	TGTGCCAGCAGTTCGACAGGGTACTCCTACGAGCAGTACTTC
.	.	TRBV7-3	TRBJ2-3	CASSSGISTDTQYF	TGTGCCAGCAGCTCCGGGATCAGCACAGATACGCAGTATTTT
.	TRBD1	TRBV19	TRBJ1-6	CASSMGTPDRGNFSPLHF	TGTGCCAGTAGTATGGGGACCCCCGACAGGGGAAATTTTTCACCCCTCCACTTT
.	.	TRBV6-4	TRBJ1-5	CASSPGQTNQPQHF	TGTGCCAGCTCCCCTGGACAGACAAATCAGCCCCAGCATTTT
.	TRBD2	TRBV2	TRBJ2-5	CASRGGLAGGMYQETQYF	TGTGCCAGCAGGGGAGGACTAGCGGGGGGCATGTACCAAGAGACCCAGTACTTC
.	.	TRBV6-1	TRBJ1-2	CASSGGHYGYTF	TGTGCCAGCAGTGGAGGTCACTATGGCTACACCTTC
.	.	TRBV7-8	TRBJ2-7	CASSFWTEAYEQYF	TGTGCCAGCAGCTTCTGGACAGAAGCCTACGAGCAGTACTTC
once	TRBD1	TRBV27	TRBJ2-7	CASSLSTGNSYEQYF	TGTGCCAGCAGTTTATCGACAGGGAATAGTTACGAGCAGTACTTC